The 12 T cell receptor beta chains in this list originate from one sample, sequenced in a study of CD8+CD57+ T cells in acquired aplastic anemia. The study profiled TCR beta VDJ and CDR3 using genomic DNA as template. TCRdb re-analysed the reads in MiXCR, keeping a single row per CDR3 protein. The sample lists 100,000 to 120,000 distinct CDR3 sequences, 51% occurring once. Material for sequencing was sorted CD4+, CD8+, or CD8+CD57+ T cells (not recorded which) from PBMCs. The receptors here all came from a human donor in good health, serving as a control.

J is TRBJ2-7 and V is TRBV2; 9 nucleotides line up with TRBD2. This CDR3 is built from 14 residues. Germline loops: CDR1 SNHLY, CDR2 FYNNEI. V trimming: 3 bases; J trimming: 3 bases; junction bases outside the gene matches: 3. The CDR3 here is CASSEEREDYEQYF. In nucleotides, the CDR3 is TGTGCCAGCAGTGAGGAGCGGGAGGACTACGAGCAGTACTTC.

This clonotype appeared a single time. A read error may be the cause here, since a much bigger clone is one base away. The rearrangement uses TRBV5-5 and TRBJ1-3, with unresolved D. CDR1 and CDR2 (germline): SGHKS, YYEKEE (reference sequence). The V and J ends lost 3 bases and 1 base respectively, with 8 bases between them. This CDR3 has 14 residues. As DNA, the CDR3 is TGTGCCAGCAGCTCTTCGGGTTCTGGAAACACCATATATTTT. Protein product: CASSSSGSGNTIYF.

This clonotype was picked up many times. V is TRBV6-5 and J is TRBJ2-1, with TRBD2 identical over 8 bases. CDR1 MNHEY and CDR2 SVGAGI come from the germline V gene. Losses at the gene ends were 4 bases for V and 6 bases for J; bases not matched to a gene: 5. There are 14 residues in the CDR3. The CDR3 sequence is CASSSAGTSNEQFF. As DNA, the CDR3 is TGTGCCAGCAGTTCCGCCGGGACTAGCAATGAGCAGTTCTTC.

This clonotype has at least ten counts. The chain has TRBV6-1 and TRBJ1-6; 8 bases are a match to TRBD1. The CDR3 runs 14 residues. The ends lost 6 bases at V and 11 bases at J; junction bases unmatched: 9. CDR1 is MNHNS and CDR2 is SASEGT in the germline V gene. CDR3 DNA sequence: TGTGCCAGCAGACCAGGACAGGGACGAGCACCCCTCCACTTT. Its protein product is CASRPGQGRAPLHF.

Note on this clonotype: This may arise from a read error, as a much more abundant clone is one base away. The chain couples TRBV19 to TRBJ2-1; 11 bases map to TRBD1. CDR3 size: 18 residues. Germline V gene data show CDR1 as LNHDA and CDR2 as SQIVND (reference sequence). V shed 5 bases and J 5 bases; nucleotides not matched to a gene: 14. The CDR3 loop is CASSGQGARDRGNNEQFF. The CDR3 coding sequence is TGTGCCAGTAGTGGACAGGGGGCCCGGGACAGGGGAAACAATGAGCAGTTCTTC.

On this clonotype itself: Being one base from a much bigger clone, this may be a read error. V usage is TRBV20-1 and J usage is TRBJ1-4; TRBD1 matches 8 bases. Germline V gives CDR1 DFQATT, CDR2 SNEGSKA (reference sequence). The CDR3 covers 14 residues. For the CDR3, the DNA is TGCAGTGCTTCGTGGACAGGGATTAATGAAAAACCGTTTTTT. Its protein is CSASWTGINEKPFF.

In the case of this clonotype: This could be a read error, since a much larger clone is one nucleotide away. This chain joins TRBV12-3 or TRBV12-4 and TRBJ2-1; D tentatively fits TRBD1 or TRBD2 (5 bases each). This CDR3 comprises 14 residues. CDR3 in amino acids: CASRRVGEYNKQFF. As DNA, the CDR3 is TGTGCCAGCAGGAGGGTGGGGGAATACAATAAGCAGTTCTTC.

This chain connects TRBV10-2 to TRBJ2-3; the match to TRBD2 covers 12 bases. This CDR3 has 17 residues. From germline, CDR1 is WSHSY and CDR2 SAAADI. V shed 6 bases and J 1 base; nucleotides not matched to a gene: 8. Here the CDR3 reads CASRSSGGAYGTDTQYF. As DNA, the CDR3 is TGCGCCAGCAGGTCTAGCGGGGGGGCTTATGGCACAGATACGCAGTATTTT.

The chain couples TRBV2 to TRBJ1-6; D is ambiguous. The CDR3 runs 15 residues. Germline V gives CDR1 SNHLY, CDR2 FYNNEI. Between the trimmed V and J ends, which lost 8 bases and 7 bases, there was a span of 18 bases. CDR3 sequence reads: CASLVGQRENSPLHF. The CDR3 nucleotides are TGTGCCAGCTTAGTAGGGCAACGGGAAAATTCACCCCTCCACTTT.

This clonotype was counted between two and nine times. The gene calls are TRBV29-1 and TRBJ1-3; D not resolved. Germline assignment: CDR1 SQVTM and CDR2 ANQGSEA. The germline V and J ends were trimmed by 6 bases and 0 bases, with 6 bases remaining between them. This CDR3 region has 12 residues. As DNA, the CDR3 is TGCAGCGTGGCACTCTCTGGAAACACCATATATTTT. Its protein is CSVALSGNTIYF.

The V call is TRBV20-1, the J call TRBJ2-7; 7 bases map to TRBD1. The J call may be faulty, since TRBJ2-5 better matches the DNA end. The CDR3 runs 16 residues. Per the germline V gene, CDR1 is DFQATT and CDR2 is SNEGSKA (reference sequence). CDR3 amino acids: CSAREFRGSFFETQYF. Written as DNA, the CDR3 is TGCAGTGCTAGAGAGTTCAGGGGGAGCTTTTTTGAGACCCAGTACTTC.

This clonotype was detected only a few times. This rearrangement joins TRBV10-3 to TRBJ2-3, with D possibly matching TRBD2 (6 bases). V was trimmed by 10 bases and J by 4 bases, leaving 18 bases between them. The germline V gene has CDR1 ENHRY and CDR2 SYGVKD. CDR3 size: 14 residues. CDR3 in DNA: TGTGCCAGCAAAGGGGTGGGAGGCCCAGATACGCAGTATTTT. This sequence encodes CASKGVGGPDTQYF.